The TCR beta chain under discussion was sequenced for a study of type 1 regulatory T cells. The overall study: An in vitro protocol generated T-allo10, a Tr1-enriched, alloantigen-specific CD4 T cell product.

Each CDR3 protein is one row after TCRdb ran MiXCR on the reads. The table includes about 74,000 distinct CDR3 sequences, 63% detected once. A word on this clonotype: Its antigen is still unknown.

The graft donor-derived T-allo10 cells reportedly recognize host alloantigens, are anergic, and suppress alloantigen-specifically. The sequenced sample consisted of cultured T cells, either the whole culture or a sorted T cell fraction (not recorded which). The subset denotes: Tr1-enriched cell product generated in vitro against host alloantigens. The receptor comes from a human donor in good health.

CDR3 region: CASSSGTRGNTGELFF. DNA for the CDR3: TGTGCCAGCAGCTCCGGGACTAGGGGAAATACCGGGGAGCTGTTTTTT. V usage is TRBV5-4 and J usage is TRBJ2-2, with 8 bases matching TRBD2. The CDR3 covers 16 residues. V was clipped by 3 bases and J by 5 bases; unmatched bases: 9. The germline V gene has CDR1 SGHNT and CDR2 YYREEE (reference sequence).